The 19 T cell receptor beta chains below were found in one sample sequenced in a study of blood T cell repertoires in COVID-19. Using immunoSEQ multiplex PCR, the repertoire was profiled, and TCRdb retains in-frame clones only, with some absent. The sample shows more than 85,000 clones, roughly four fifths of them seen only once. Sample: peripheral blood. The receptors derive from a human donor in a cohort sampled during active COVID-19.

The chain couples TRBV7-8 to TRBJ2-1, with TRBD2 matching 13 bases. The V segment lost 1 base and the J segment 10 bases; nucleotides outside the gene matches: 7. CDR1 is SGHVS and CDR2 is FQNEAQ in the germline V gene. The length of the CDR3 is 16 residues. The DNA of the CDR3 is TGTGCCAGCAGCTTAGGGAGGACTAGCGGGAGCTGGGAGCAGTTCTTC. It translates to CASSLGRTSGSWEQFF.

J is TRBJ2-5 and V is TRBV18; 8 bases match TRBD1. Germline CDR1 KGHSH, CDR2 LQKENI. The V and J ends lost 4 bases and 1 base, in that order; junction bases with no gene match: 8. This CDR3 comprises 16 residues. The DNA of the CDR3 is TGTGCCAGCTCACAACCGGACAGGGCAATCCAAGAGACCCAGTACTTC. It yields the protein CASSQPDRAIQETQYF. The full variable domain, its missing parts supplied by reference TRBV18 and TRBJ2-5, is NAGVMQNPRHLVRRRGQEARLRCSPMKGHSHVYWYRQLPEEGLKFMVYLQKENIIDESGMPKERFSAEFPKEGPSILRIQQVVRGDSAAYFCASSQPDRAIQETQYFGPGTRLLVL.

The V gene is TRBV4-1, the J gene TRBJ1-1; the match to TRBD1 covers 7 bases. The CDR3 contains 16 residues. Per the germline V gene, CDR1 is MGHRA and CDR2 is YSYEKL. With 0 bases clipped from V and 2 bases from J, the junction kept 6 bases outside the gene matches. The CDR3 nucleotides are TGCGCCAGCAGCCAAGAGCCTGGACAGGCCAACACTGAAGCTTTCTTT. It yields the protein CASSQEPGQANTEAFF.

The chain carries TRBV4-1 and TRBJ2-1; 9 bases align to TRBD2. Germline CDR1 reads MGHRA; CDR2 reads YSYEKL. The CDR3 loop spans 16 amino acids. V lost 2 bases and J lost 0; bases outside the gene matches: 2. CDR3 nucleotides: TGCGCCAGCAGCCAATCACTAGCGGGCTCCTACAATGAGCAGTTCTTC. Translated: CASSQSLAGSYNEQFF.

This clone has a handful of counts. Here the CDR3 DNA reads TGTGCCAGCAGCGGAAGGGGGCGCGCCTACGAGCAGTACTTC. It specifies CASSGRGRAYEQYF. The chain carries TRBV5-6 and TRBJ2-7; 7 bases align to TRBD1. CDR3 length: 14 residues. V lost 4 bases and J lost 2; bases outside the gene matches: 6. Germline V CDR1 and CDR2: SGHDT, YYEEEE. Full variable domain (missing parts from reference TRBV5-6 and TRBJ2-7): DAGVTQSPTHLIKTRGQQVTLRCSPKSGHDTVSWYQQALGQGPQFIFQYYEEEERQRGNFPDRFSGHQFPNYSSELNVNALLLGDSALYLCASSGRGRAYEQYFGPGTRLTVT.

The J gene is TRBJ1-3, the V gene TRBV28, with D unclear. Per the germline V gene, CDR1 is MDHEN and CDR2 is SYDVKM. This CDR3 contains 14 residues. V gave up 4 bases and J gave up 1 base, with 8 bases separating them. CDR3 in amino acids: CASSSPPSGNTIYF. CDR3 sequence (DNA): TGTGCCAGCAGTTCCCCCCCTTCTGGAAACACCATATATTTT. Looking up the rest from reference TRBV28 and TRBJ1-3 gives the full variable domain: DVKVTQSSRYLVKRTGEKVFLECVQDMDHENMFWYRQDPGLGLRLIYFSYDVKMKEKGDIPEGYSVSREKKERFSLILESASTNQTSMYLCASSSPPSGNTIYFGEGSWLTVV.

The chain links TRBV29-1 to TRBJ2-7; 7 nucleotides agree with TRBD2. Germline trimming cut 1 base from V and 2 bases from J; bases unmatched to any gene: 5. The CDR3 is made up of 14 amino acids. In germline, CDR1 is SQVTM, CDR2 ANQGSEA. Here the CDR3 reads CSVEVPGGTYEQYF. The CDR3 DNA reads TGCAGCGTTGAAGTCCCGGGAGGAACCTACGAGCAGTACTTC.

Here the CDR3 DNA reads TGTGCCAGCAGCCCGAGACTAGCGGGAGGGCCATGGGGGACAGATACGCAGTATTTT. Protein sequence: CASSPRLAGGPWGTDTQYF. This chain joins TRBV3-1 (or the pseudogene TRBV3-2) and TRBJ2-3, with 14 bases fitting TRBD2. Germline CDR1 is LGHDT and CDR2 is YNNKEL (reference sequence). V dropped 4 bases and J dropped 3; count of bases not matched to a gene: 12. The CDR3 covers 19 residues.

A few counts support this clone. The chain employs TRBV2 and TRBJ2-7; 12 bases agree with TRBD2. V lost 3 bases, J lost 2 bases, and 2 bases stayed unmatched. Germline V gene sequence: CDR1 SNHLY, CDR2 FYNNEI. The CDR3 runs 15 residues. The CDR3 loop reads CASSELAGGAYEQYF. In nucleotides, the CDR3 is TGTGCCAGCAGTGAGCTAGCGGGAGGGGCCTACGAGCAGTACTTC.

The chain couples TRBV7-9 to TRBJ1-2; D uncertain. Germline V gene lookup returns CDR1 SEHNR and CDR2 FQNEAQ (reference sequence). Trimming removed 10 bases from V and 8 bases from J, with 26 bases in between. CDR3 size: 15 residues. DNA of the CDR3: TGTGCCACCGCGAGCTCCGGGTACGGCTTGGCAGGCTACACCTTC. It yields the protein CATASSGYGLAGYTF.

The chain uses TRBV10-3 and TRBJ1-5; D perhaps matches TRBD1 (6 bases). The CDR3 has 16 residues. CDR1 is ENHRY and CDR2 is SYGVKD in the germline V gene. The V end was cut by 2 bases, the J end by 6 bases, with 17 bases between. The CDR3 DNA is TGTGCCATCAGTGAGGACCCAGGGGTCCGGAGTCAGCCCCAGCATTTT. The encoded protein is CAISEDPGVRSQPQHF.

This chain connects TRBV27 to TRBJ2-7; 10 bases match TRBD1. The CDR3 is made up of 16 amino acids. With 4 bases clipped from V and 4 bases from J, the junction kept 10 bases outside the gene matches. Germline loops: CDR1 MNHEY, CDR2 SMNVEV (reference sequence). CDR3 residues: CASSYGAAGQGYEQYF. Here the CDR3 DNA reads TGTGCCAGCAGTTATGGGGCCGCGGGACAGGGGTACGAGCAGTACTTC.

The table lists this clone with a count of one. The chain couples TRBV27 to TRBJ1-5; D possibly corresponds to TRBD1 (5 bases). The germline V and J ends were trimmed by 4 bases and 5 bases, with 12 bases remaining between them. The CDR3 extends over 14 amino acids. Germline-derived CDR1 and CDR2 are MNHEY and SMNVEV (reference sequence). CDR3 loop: CASSSGLIYQPQHF. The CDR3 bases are TGTGCCAGCAGTTCGGGACTCATCTATCAGCCCCAGCATTTT.

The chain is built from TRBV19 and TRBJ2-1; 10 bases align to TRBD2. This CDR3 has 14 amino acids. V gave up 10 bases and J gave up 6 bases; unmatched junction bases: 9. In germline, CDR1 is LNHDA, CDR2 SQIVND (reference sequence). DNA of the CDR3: TGTGCCACCAGGCTAGCGGGAGTAGCCAATGAGCAGTTCTTC. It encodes CATRLAGVANEQFF.

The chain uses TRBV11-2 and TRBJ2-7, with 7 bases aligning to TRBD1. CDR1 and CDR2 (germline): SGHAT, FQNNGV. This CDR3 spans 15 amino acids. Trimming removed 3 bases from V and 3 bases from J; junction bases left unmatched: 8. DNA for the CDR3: TGTGCCAGCAGCTTGGGTACAGGGGCTTTCTACGAGCAGTACTTC. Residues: CASSLGTGAFYEQYF.

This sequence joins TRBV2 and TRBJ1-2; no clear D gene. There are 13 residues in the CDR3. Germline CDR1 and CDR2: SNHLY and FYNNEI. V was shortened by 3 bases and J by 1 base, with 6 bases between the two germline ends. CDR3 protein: CASSEEGNYGYTF. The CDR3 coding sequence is TGTGCCAGCAGTGAGGAGGGTAACTATGGCTACACCTTC.

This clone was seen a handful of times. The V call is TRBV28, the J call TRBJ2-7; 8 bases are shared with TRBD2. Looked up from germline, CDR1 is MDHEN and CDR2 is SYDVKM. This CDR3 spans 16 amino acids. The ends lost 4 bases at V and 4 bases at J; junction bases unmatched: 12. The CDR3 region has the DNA TGTGCCAGCAGTTGGGGGGCGAGCGGGAGATGGTACGAGCAGTACTTC. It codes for CASSWGASGRWYEQYF.

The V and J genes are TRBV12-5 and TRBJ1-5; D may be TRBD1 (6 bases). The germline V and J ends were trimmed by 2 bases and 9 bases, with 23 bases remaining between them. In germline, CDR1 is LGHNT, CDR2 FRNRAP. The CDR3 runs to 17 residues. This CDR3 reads CASGLSGPGGARGPQHF. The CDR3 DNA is TGTGCTAGTGGTTTGTCTGGGCCGGGGGGGGCGCGAGGGCCCCAGCATTTT.

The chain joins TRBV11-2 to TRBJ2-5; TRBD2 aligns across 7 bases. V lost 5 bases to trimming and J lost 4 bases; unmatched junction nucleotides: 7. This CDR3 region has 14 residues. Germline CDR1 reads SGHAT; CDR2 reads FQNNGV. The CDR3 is CASSRGREGETQYF. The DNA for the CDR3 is TGTGCCAGCAGCCGCGGAAGGGAGGGAGAGACCCAGTACTTC.